This T cell receptor (beta chain) derives from a study of cytomegalovirus exposure and HLA in healthy donors. Study-level background: Both the 120 validation repertoires and the approximately 670 first-cohort repertoires used the same platform, as reported by a later analysis. Study findings and constraints: Under in vitro conditions, a few CMV-associated chains were confirmed as specific for CMV antigens. High sensitivity and specificity were reportedly achieved when the classifier diagnosed cytomegalovirus status. The listing of 150 to 200 TCR beta chains classed them as cytomegalovirus-associated.

In regard to this clone: Its antigen is still unknown.

Sequencing used immunoSEQ multiplex PCR; TCRdb keeps in-frame clones, though not all of them. The sample lists 300,000 to 350,000 clones, 88% seen once, with more than 0.95% in the top ten. J was trimmed by 0 bases and V by 4 bases; bases with no gene match: 6. CDR3 length: 16 residues. Germline lookup yields CDR1 MNHNS and CDR2 SASEGT. The chain uses TRBV6-1 and TRBJ1-5, with 7 bases fitting TRBD1. The origin of this receptor is a man aged 25-45 years in good health and CMV-seronegative. Sequenced material: PBMCs. For the CDR3, the DNA is TGTGCCAGCAGTGCAGGGGGGACACGTAGCAATCAGCCCCAGCATTTT. The encoded protein is CASSAGGTRSNQPQHF.